This T cell receptor beta chain was documented in a study of T cells in Graves' hyperthyroidism and ophthalmopathy. Source material for PBMCs was 10 ml fresh peripheral blood. Researchers took RNA transcripts and amplified the TCR beta CDR3 regions from them. In the first-round RT-PCR of the TCR CDR3, the HTBI primer set was used. TCRdb redid the calling of the multiplex PCR reads with MiXCR, one entry per CDR3 protein. The table records about 420,000 distinct CDR3 sequences, around a sixth of them present only once. This clonotype was detected many times. Its antigen is not known. Findings and limits, study-wide: It was a median approximately six months before onset that the model predicted ophthalmopathy.

Germline lookup yields CDR1 DFQATT and CDR2 SNEGSKA (reference sequence). This CDR3 has 14 amino acids. The ends lost 5 bases at V and 2 bases at J; junction bases unmatched: 4. What was sequenced was blood. This sequence was found in a young woman with Graves' hyperthyroidism. The V call is TRBV20-1, the J call TRBJ2-5; 11 nucleotides line up with TRBD1. The CDR3 DNA is TGCAGTGCTGCAGGGGACAGGGGGCAAGAGACCCAGTACTTC. This translates into CSAAGDRGQETQYF.